The source of this T cell receptor beta chain is a study of shared clonotypes between healthy human individuals. Background on the study: Donors, aged 18 to 49, were a couple of women and three men. Used for every donor were three CD4 naive, three CD4 memory, two CD8 naive and one CD8 memory plate.

Clones were sequenced by immunoSEQ multiplex PCR, and TCRdb holds only the in-frame ones, with some missing. Of roughly 2 million clones in the sample, 90% to 95% were seen once. None of the donors, who were healthy HIV-negative adults, had recently had acute infections or vaccinations. The junction had 3 bases not matched to a gene; V was cut back by 6 bases and J by 0 bases. CDR1 and CDR2 from the germline V gene are MNHNS and SASEGT. The CDR3 contains 14 residues. Sample: naive CD4+ T cells sorted from blood. Subset indicated: CD45RA+ positively selected. This TCR was sampled from a man younger than 30 in good health. This chain joins TRBV6-1 and TRBJ1-1; TRBD1 aligns across 8 bases. The CDR3 protein is CASRDRAVNTEAFF. As DNA, the CDR3 is TGTGCCAGCAGGGACAGGGCAGTGAACACTGAAGCTTTCTTT.